The T cell receptor beta chain under discussion was sequenced for a study of cytomegalovirus exposure and HLA in healthy donors. Study-wide points: First-cohort TCR clusters tended to co-occur in the roughly 130 validation repertoires, a later analysis found. Testing in vitro showed a few CMV-associated chains specific for CMV antigens. A classifier reportedly called cytomegalovirus status with high sensitivity and specificity.

This clone was picked up a small number of times. Its antigen is unknown. Using immunoSEQ multiplex PCR, the repertoire was profiled, and TCRdb retains in-frame clones only, with some absent. The table lists approximately 120,000 clones, about 87% of them singletons, with 1.5% to 2% in the top ten. Germline CDR1 is GTSNPN and CDR2 is SVGIG (reference sequence). CDR3 size: 16 residues. Trimming took 1 base from V and 9 from J, leaving 19 bases between them. The donors were part of the approximately 120-subject validation cohort, which stood apart from the 666-subject first cohort. The clonotype was recovered from a woman younger than 35 in good health and CMV-seronegative. This chain uses TRBV30 with TRBJ1-6, with a possible D match to TRBD1 (5 bases). Sequencing was carried out using PBMCs. The chain's CDR3 is CAWSGPLDISSSPLHF. CDR3 bases: TGTGCCTGGAGTGGCCCACTGGACATAAGTAGTTCACCCCTCCACTTT.